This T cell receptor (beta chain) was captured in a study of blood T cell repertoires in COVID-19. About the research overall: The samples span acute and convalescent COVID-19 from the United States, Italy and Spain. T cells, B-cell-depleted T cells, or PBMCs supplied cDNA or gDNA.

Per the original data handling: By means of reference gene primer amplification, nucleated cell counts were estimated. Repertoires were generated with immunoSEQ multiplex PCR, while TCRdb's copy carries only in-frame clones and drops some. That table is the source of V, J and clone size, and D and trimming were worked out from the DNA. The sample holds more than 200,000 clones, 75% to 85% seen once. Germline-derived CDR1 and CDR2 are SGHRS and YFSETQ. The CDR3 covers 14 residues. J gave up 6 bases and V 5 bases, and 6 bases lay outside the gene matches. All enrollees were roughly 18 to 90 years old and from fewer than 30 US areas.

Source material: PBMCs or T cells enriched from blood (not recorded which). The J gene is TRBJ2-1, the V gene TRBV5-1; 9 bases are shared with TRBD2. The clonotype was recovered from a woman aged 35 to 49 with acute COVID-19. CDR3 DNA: TGCGCCAGCAGAGTGACTAGCGGTTCCAATGAGCAGTTCTTC. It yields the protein CASRVTSGSNEQFF.